This T cell receptor beta chain was captured by sequencing in a study of T cell repertoires in cytomegalovirus infection. Across the study: Well-studied HLA-B-restricted epitopes and recently identified HLA-C-restricted epitopes of CMV were both used in the study. From public TCR beta signatures came an indication of both CMV infection and matching HLA type. Findings and limits, study-wide: Identification of carriers of CMV plus the relevant HLA was performed using cumulative public TCR beta family frequency. HLA-C-restricted CMV clonotypes gave the most frequent clonotype in two of eight donors.

TCRdb reprocessed the reads with MiXCR, giving one entry per CDR3 protein. The repertoire consists of about 700,000 distinct CDR3 sequences, with around a third occurring once and the leading ten covering approximately 18%. A few counts support this clonotype. What it binds is unknown. V dropped 1 base and J dropped 4 bases, with 10 bases sitting between them. Per the germline V gene, CDR1 is SGHVS and CDR2 is FQNEAQ. The CDR3 length is 14 residues. The specimen was cultured PBMCs, collected from culture after CMV antigen stimulation. J is TRBJ1-2 and V is TRBV7-8; no reliable D call. The receptor was derived from a human donor in good health (CMV status not recorded). Some clones in this sample may be carry-over from other donors' samples. CDR3 residues: CASSLVPLVYGYTF. The CDR3 bases are TGTGCCAGCAGCTTAGTTCCCTTGGTCTATGGCTACACCTTC.